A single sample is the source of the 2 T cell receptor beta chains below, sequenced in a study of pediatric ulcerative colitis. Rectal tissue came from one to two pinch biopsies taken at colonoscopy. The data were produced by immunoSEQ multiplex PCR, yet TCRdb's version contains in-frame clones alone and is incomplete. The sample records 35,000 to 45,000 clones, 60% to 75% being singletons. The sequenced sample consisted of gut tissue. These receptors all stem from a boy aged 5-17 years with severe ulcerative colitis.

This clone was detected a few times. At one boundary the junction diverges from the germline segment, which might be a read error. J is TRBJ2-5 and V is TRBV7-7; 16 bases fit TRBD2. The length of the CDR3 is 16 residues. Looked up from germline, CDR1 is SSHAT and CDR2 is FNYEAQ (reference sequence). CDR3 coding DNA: TGTGCTAGCAGACCGGGACTAGCGGGGGGGCAAGAGACCCAGTACTTC. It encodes CASRPGLAGGQETQYF.

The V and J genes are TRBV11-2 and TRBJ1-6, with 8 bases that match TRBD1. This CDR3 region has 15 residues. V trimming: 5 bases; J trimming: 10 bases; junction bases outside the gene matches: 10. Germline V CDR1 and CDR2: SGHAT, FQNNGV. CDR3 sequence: CASSHGRDRPSPLHF. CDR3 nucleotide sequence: TGTGCCAGCAGCCATGGCCGGGACAGGCCCTCACCCCTCCACTTT. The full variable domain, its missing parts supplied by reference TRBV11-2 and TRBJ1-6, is EAGVAQSPRYKIIEKRQSVAFWCNPISGHATLYWYQQILGQGPKLLIQFQNNGVVDDSQLPKDRFSAERLKGVDSTLKIQPAKLEDSAVYLCASSHGRDRPSPLHFGNGTRLTVT.